The entry below describes one T cell receptor (beta chain). This clonotype was picked up many times. There is no known antigen for this receptor. No much larger clonotype is one base removed from it; base qualities were not supplied. TCR beta CDR3 regions were amplified from RNA transcripts. For the first round of RT-PCR on the TCR CDR3, the HTBI primer set was used together with the Qiagen OneStep RT-PCR kit. The libraries were constructed in a second round of multiplex PCR and then size-selected and purified. The libraries were sequenced on an Illumina HiSeq2000 using paired-end 100 bp reads. In the source study's methods: SOAPnuke was used to process the raw data, with reads discarded if the reads contained adapters or uncalled bases, had a mean Phred below 15, or lacked an exact constant-primer or identifier match. COPE v1.2.5 was used to merge the high-quality paired reads, and each unique nucleotide sequence was defined as a clonotype. MiTCR v1.1 was used to align the clonotypes against IMGT TRBV, TRBD and TRBJ reference segments. Analysis was restricted to V-J combinations with a frequency above 0.0001, which covered 99.2% of repertoires. The TCS score was defined as the ratio of F50 (clonal expansion) to E x V (chaos), calculated using BLOSUM62-based TCRdist between CDR3 peptides within each V-J. Welch's t-statistics and random forest reduced roughly 540 V-J features to 13, which were used in a naive Bayes classifier (R e1071). The Morisita-Horn index was used to measure how similar the thyroid and blood repertoires were. Through fastp at Q25 and MiXCR, TCRdb rebuilt clones from the public reads, retaining in-frame beta chains. Rows matching on CDR3 protein sequence are summarized as one entry with the most common DNA and genes. None of the V and J calls come from the authors' own analysis; TCRdb made them. The sample records roughly 500,000 distinct CDR3 sequences, roughly 45% of which are singletons. The ten largest make up about 40% of the sample.

The data were obtained in a study of T cells in Graves' hyperthyroidism and ophthalmopathy (dated by TCRdb to the late 2010s). Concerning the study at large: To identify distinguishing TCR V-J signatures, a discovery cohort of around 100 patients was used, comprising 43 with Graves' ophthalmopathy and around 57 with stable Graves' hyperthyroidism. Once sampling was done, hyperthyroidism patients were given methimazole at a starting dose of 30 mg daily, whereas ophthalmopathy patients were given high-dose intravenous methylprednisolone. An independent validation cohort of about 20 hyperthyroidism patients and 15 or so patients who later progressed to ophthalmopathy tested prospective prediction of ophthalmopathy. According to the paper, TCR Vbeta CDR3 sequencing was carried out on 135 peripheral blood samples, which came from around 43 ophthalmopathy, approximately 72 hyperthyroidism and approximately 17 progressor patients. In roughly six Graves' hyperthyroidism patients, the study also compared T-cell repertoires from thyroid tissue with T-cell repertoires from blood. The 85 to 100 discovery patients were randomly split 7:3 into training and test sets.

Any patient with an uncontrolled infection, another autoimmune disease, pregnancy or lactation was excluded. Diagnoses were based on clinical symptoms, serum thyroxine and TRAb, thyroid ultrasound and orbital computed tomography. Total RNA was extracted using Trizol reagent, and RNA quality was assessed on an Agilent 2100 Bioanalyzer. General study outcomes and caveats: In validation, the model predicted progression to ophthalmopathy with around 71% sensitivity and over 72% specificity, a median of about 6.7 months before onset. No statistical method was used to fix the sample size in advance, and group allocation was not hidden from the investigators. Most expanded thyroid clonotypes (frequency above 0.001) were also detected in blood, suggesting blood repertoires may reflect thyroid immune responses. A model built on a 13 V-J signature distinguished ophthalmopathy from stable hyperthyroidism, reaching over 85% sensitivity and 81% to 83% specificity in cross-validation and 80%/75% in testing.

The origin of this receptor is an adult woman with Graves' disease, either hyperthyroidism or ophthalmopathy (not recorded which). The sample taken for sequencing was peripheral blood or thyroid tissue (not recorded which).

The CDR3: CSARPGLAGGELFF. The nucleotide sequence is given as TGCAGTGCTCGGCCGGGACTAGCGGGAGGGGAGCTGTTTTTT. The rearranged chain carries TRBV20-1 and TRBJ2-2, and TRBD2 aligns with 13 junction nucleotides. Trimming leaves V shorter by 5 bases and J shorter by 8 bases, with the junction holding 5 bases beyond the gene matches. Inclusive of the bounding cysteine and phenylalanine, the CDR3 is 14 residues long. The entry retains the CDR3 DNA only, 42 bases that are in frame from base 1. According to the germline V gene (reference sequence), CDR1 reads DFQATT and CDR2 reads SNEGSKA.